A selection of T cell receptor beta chains follows, all from one sample in a study of identifying expanded T cells in peripheral blood. Libraries were prepared by immunoSEQ multiplex PCR; TCRdb keeps only in-frame clonotypes and omits some of them. The sample shows about 94,000 clones, 88% of them seen only once. Material: blood. These receptors came from a person aged 18 to 75 in good health. The CDR3 runs from the conserved cysteine through the conserved F or W. Fields, in order: J gene, clone size, D gene, V gene, CDR3 protein, CDR3 DNA. The D gene is left open where the match is weak. Clone sizes are given selectively: once, few, many, or a class where the clone is expanded.

TRBJ2-6 - - TRBV6-1 CASSEGSGANVLTF TGTGCCAGCAGTGAAGGCTCTGGGGCCAACGTCCTGACTTTC
TRBJ2-7 - - TRBV30 CAWRKLGSSYEQYF TGTGCCTGGAGGAAACTAGGGAGCTCCTACGAGCAGTACTTC
TRBJ1-5 - - TRBV27 CASSFSHGQPQHF TGTGCCAGCAGTTTTAGTCATGGGCAGCCCCAGCATTTT
TRBJ1-4 - - TRBV2 CASSEGGGGEKLFF TGTGCCAGCAGTGAAGGGGGTGGCGGTGAAAAACTGTTTTTT
TRBJ1-4 - - TRBV6-1 CASSAKDGANEKLFF TGTGCCAGCAGTGCCAAGGACGGAGCTAATGAAAAACTGTTTTTT
TRBJ1-1 - - TRBV5-1 CASSYVPNTEAFF TGCGCCAGCAGCTACGTCCCGAACACTGAAGCTTTCTTT
TRBJ2-7 - TRBD1 TRBV19 CASSITGTGVYEQYF TGTGCCAGTAGTATCACCGGGACAGGGGTGTACGAGCAGTACTTC
TRBJ1-1 - TRBD1 TRBV18 CASSPQGTGGDEAFF TGTGCCAGCTCACCACAAGGGACAGGGGGTGATGAAGCTTTCTTT
TRBJ1-2 - - TRBV5-6 CASSLTATLGYTF TGTGCCAGCAGCTTGACCGCTACACTGGGCTACACCTTC
TRBJ2-3 - - TRBV7-3 CASSPWAGGADTQYF TGTGCCAGCAGCCCGTGGGCCGGCGGGGCAGATACGCAGTATTTT
TRBJ1-5 - - TRBV30 CAWTGPDQPQHF TGTGCCTGGACGGGCCCGGATCAGCCCCAGCATTTT
TRBJ2-1 - TRBD1 TRBV29-1 CSASPGQNNNEQFF TGCAGCGCATCCCCGGGACAGAATAACAATGAGCAGTTCTTC
TRBJ2-4 once - TRBV19 CASSINGQGGDIQYF TGTGCCAGTAGTATAAATGGTCAGGGGGGAGACATTCAGTACTTC
TRBJ1-2 - TRBD1 TRBV6-1 CASRDSGGGNYGYTF TGTGCCAGCAGGGACTCAGGGGGGGGTAACTATGGCTACACCTTC
TRBJ1-6 - - TRBV27 CASSLSGRASSDNSPLHF TGTGCCAGCAGTTTATCGGGCAGGGCATCAAGTGATAATTCACCCCTCCACTTT
TRBJ1-2 once - TRBV27 CASSPRGAYYGYTF TGTGCCAGCAGTCCTCGGGGAGCTTACTATGGCTACACCTTC
TRBJ1-2 - - TRBV9 CASSVGPGRNYGYTF TGTGCCAGCAGCGTAGGGCCAGGGCGAAACTATGGCTACACCTTC
TRBJ2-1 - - TRBV28 CASRGPDRNEQFF TGTGCCAGCAGGGGGCCGGACAGAAACGAGCAGTTCTTC
TRBJ1-4 - - TRBV15 CATSRLGGNEKLFF TGTGCCACCAGCAGACTCGGAGGGAATGAAAAACTGTTTTTT
TRBJ1-2 - - TRBV2 CASSEALQSGYTF TGTGCCAGCAGTGAAGCTCTCCAATCGGGCTACACCTTC
TRBJ2-5 - - TRBV29-1 CSEQGSGETQYF TGCAGCGAACAGGGTTCAGGGGAGACCCAGTACTTC
TRBJ1-2 - - TRBV6-1 CASSEGTGFAYGYTF TGTGCCAGCAGTGAAGGTACGGGGTTCGCCTATGGCTACACCTTC
TRBJ2-3 - - TRBV4-2 CASSQGGSTDTQYF TGTGCCAGCAGCCAAGGCGGGAGCACAGATACGCAGTATTTT
TRBJ1-1 - TRBD1 TRBV19 CASSTIPGQSAFF TGTGCCAGTAGTACGATACCGGGACAGTCGGCTTTCTTT
TRBJ1-2 - TRBD1 TRBV7-9 CASSSTRQGDGYTF TGTGCCAGCAGCTCCACCCGACAGGGGGATGGCTACACCTTC
TRBJ1-2 - - TRBV7-2 CASSLGGGPYGYTF TGTGCCAGCAGCTTAGGCGGGGGTCCCTATGGCTACACCTTC
TRBJ2-3 - TRBD2 TRBV4-3 CASSQVTSRSTDTQYF TGCGCCAGCAGCCAGGTGACTAGCAGGAGCACAGATACGCAGTATTTT
TRBJ2-7 - - TRBV4-3 CASSQGRGASYEQYF TGCGCCAGCAGCCAAGGTCGGGGGGCGTCCTACGAGCAGTACTTC
TRBJ1-4 once TRBD1 TRBV4-1 CASSRGTGGNEKLFF TGCGCCAGCAGCCGGGGGACAGGGGGTAATGAAAAACTGTTTTTT
TRBJ1-2 few - TRBV18 CASSPLRGKDGYGYTF TGTGCCAGCTCACCATTAAGGGGGAAGGACGGATATGGCTACACCTTC
TRBJ2-5 - - TRBV15 CATSRDSVGQETQYF TGTGCCACCAGCAGAGATAGCGTAGGTCAAGAGACCCAGTACTTC
TRBJ1-2 - - TRBV11-3 CASSLEGRRGNYGYTF TGTGCCAGCAGCTTAGAAGGTCGCAGGGGAAACTATGGCTACACCTTC
TRBJ2-2 - - TRBV11-2 CASSPSVGQVGELFF TGTGCCAGCAGCCCCTCCGTGGGGCAGGTCGGGGAGCTGTTTTTT
TRBJ2-3 - TRBD1 TRBV10-3 CAISEWGTGVPDTQYF TGTGCCATCAGTGAGTGGGGGACAGGGGTACCAGATACGCAGTATTTT
TRBJ1-1 - - TRBV6-6 CASSTGMKNTEAFF TGTGCCAGCAGTACGGGCATGAAGAACACTGAAGCTTTCTTT
TRBJ1-2 - TRBD1 TRBV5-1 CASSLGQGDGYTF TGCGCCAGCAGCTTGGGACAGGGGGATGGCTACACCTTC
TRBJ1-1 - TRBD1 TRBV5-4 CASSRVGTGNTEAFF TGTGCCAGCAGCCGCGTGGGGACAGGGAACACTGAAGCTTTCTTT
TRBJ1-2 - - TRBV4-1 CASSQDIGSYGYTF TGCGCCAGCAGCCAAGACATCGGCAGCTATGGCTACACCTTC
TRBJ2-4 once - TRBV7-2 CASSPKGGGGIQYF TGTGCCAGCAGCCCCAAAGGGGGTGGGGGCATTCAGTACTTC
TRBJ2-7 - TRBD1 TRBV18 CASSPPGQGYYEQYF TGTGCCAGCTCCCCACCGGGACAGGGATACTACGAGCAGTACTTC
TRBJ2-7 - TRBD1 TRBV19 CASSLRQGAAYEQYF TGTGCCAGTAGTCTCCGACAGGGTGCGGCCTACGAGCAGTACTTC
TRBJ1-1 - - TRBV13 CASSLEEGPMNTEAFF TGTGCCAGCAGCTTGGAGGAGGGACCCATGAACACTGAAGCTTTCTTT
TRBJ2-2 - - TRBV6-6 CASSRRLVATGELFF TGTGCCAGCAGCCGCCGACTAGTGGCAACCGGGGAGCTGTTTTTT
TRBJ2-1 - - TRBV7-7 CASSPGPSHYNEQFF TGTGCCAGCAGCCCCGGGCCAAGCCACTACAATGAGCAGTTCTTC